The following is a T cell receptor beta chain sequence with its context. This sample was taken from a study of blood T cell repertoires in COVID-19. Across the whole study: The cDNA or gDNA used as material had been derived from T cells, B-cell-depleted T cells, or PBMCs.

Here immunoSEQ multiplex PCR was the method, and the copy in TCRdb shows in-frame clones only, minus some. The sample records some 150,000 clones, 82% being singletons. The CDR3 covers 14 residues. Germline assignment: CDR1 MNHEY and CDR2 SVGEGT. The V gene lost 2 bases and the J gene lost 9 bases, with 14 bases spanning the gap. The chain recombines TRBV6-2 or TRBV6-3 with TRBJ1-5; no clear D. Sequences were obtained from peripheral blood. This receptor was obtained from a woman between 65 and 79 years old with acute or convalescent COVID-19. The CDR3 region has the DNA TGTGCCAGCAGTTACAGGACTCTAGGGCGGCCCCAGCATTTT. Its translation is CASSYRTLGRPQHF.